This TCR beta chain comes out of a study of cytomegalovirus exposure and HLA in healthy donors. Notes on this clone: Its matching antigen is unknown.

Study conclusions and caveats: Later analysis revealed greater clonal expansion in HLA-associated TCR beta chains than in equally common others. Later, an analysis found that common viral pathogens appeared to be linked with several of the most significant clusters. The later analysis indicated that the majority of CMV-associated TCR beta chains appeared HLA-restricted. Cytomegalovirus association was listed for approximately 160 TCR beta chains.

PCR involved 60 Vbeta and 13 Jbeta primers. TCRdb's copy holds only in-frame clones and misses some; the assay was immunoSEQ multiplex PCR. Of 97,000 or so clones detected, 70% to 80% appear once; the ten largest clones hold 8.5% to 10%. Germline V CDR1 and CDR2: SGHRS, YFSETQ. V was cut by 3 bases and J by 2 bases, with 2 bases left in between. This CDR3 spans 11 amino acids. The source is a male donor in good health and CMV-seropositive. The gene calls are TRBV5-1 and TRBJ2-5; D gene unclear. The source material was PBMCs. CDR3 nucleotides: TGCGCCAGCAGCTCGCAAGAGACCCAGTACTTC. Amino acid sequence: CASSSQETQYF.